This entry describes one T cell receptor beta chain. Its antigen is still unknown. This sample was included in a study of beta chain features in type 1 diabetes. Study-wide findings and caveats: In all four CD4+ subsets, TCRB CDR3 length was significantly, moderately reduced in type 1 diabetes. Shorter templates may be favored by PCR, equally so in patients and controls.

The authors reverse transcribed all of the isolated RNA, so sequencing captured expressed TCRB transcripts. Only in-frame clones appear in the TCRdb table, and some are missing; sequencing was by immunoSEQ multiplex PCR. The sample records 25,000 to 30,000 clones, around three fifths being singletons. The CDR3 totals 13 residues. Germline CDR1 reads SGHRS; CDR2 reads YFSETQ. Trimming left V 7 bases short and J 12 bases short, with 22 bases between. Purities in excess of 95% were seen in all sorted populations. The receptor's source is a woman in her twenties or thirties with type 1 diabetes. This chain connects TRBV5-1 to TRBJ1-1, with unresolved D. Source material: Tregs from blood. The CDR3 is CASARTPREATFF. In DNA form, the CDR3 reads TGCGCCAGCGCCCGGACCCCTCGGGAGGCAACTTTCTTT.